This T cell receptor beta chain was observed in a study of T cells in Graves' hyperthyroidism and ophthalmopathy. The CDR3 runs to 16 residues. CDR1 is MDHEN and CDR2 is SYDVKM in the germline V gene. V was clipped by 6 bases and J by 4 bases; unmatched bases: 15. From RNA transcripts, TCR beta CDR3 regions were amplified. The HTBI set primed first-round TCR CDR3 RT-PCR. MiXCR was run by TCRdb on the multiplex PCR reads, yielding one entry per CDR3 protein. The table shows 280,000 or so distinct CDR3 sequences, with 20% to 25% occurring only once. This clonotype was observed many times. Specimen: blood. The chain uses TRBV28 and TRBJ2-7; the match to TRBD2 covers 7 bases. The receptor's source is a man aged 35-49 years with Graves' hyperthyroidism that later progressed to Graves' ophthalmopathy. This chain's CDR3 is CASSRPGTTLLYEQYF. The CDR3 coding sequence is TGTGCCAGCAGCCGCCCCGGGACTACTCTCCTTTACGAGCAGTACTTC. The variable domain in full, with the rest retrieved from reference TRBV28 and TRBJ2-7, is DVKVTQSSRYLVKRTGEKVFLECVQDMDHENMFWYRQDPGLGLRLIYFSYDVKMKEKGDIPEGYSVSREKKERFSLILESASTNQTSMYLCASSRPGTTLLYEQYFGPGTRLTVT.